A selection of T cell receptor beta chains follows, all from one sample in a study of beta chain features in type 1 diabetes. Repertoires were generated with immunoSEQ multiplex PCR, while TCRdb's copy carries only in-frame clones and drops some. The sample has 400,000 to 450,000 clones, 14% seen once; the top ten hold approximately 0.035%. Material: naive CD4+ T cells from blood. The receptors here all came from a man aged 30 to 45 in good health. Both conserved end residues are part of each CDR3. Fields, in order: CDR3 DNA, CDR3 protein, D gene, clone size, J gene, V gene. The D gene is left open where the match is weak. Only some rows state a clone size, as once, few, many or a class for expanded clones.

TGTGCCAGCAGCAAACGAGGACTAGCGGACACCGGGGAGCTGTTTTTT,CASSKRGLADTGELFF,NA,few,TRBJ2-2,TRBV21-1
TGTGCCAGCAGCTTACCTGCGGGGAGACGAGATACGCAGTATTTT,CASSLPAGRRDTQYF,NA,few,TRBJ2-3,TRBV7-2
TGCGCCAGCAGCACGACGACAGGGGTCGGGGAGACCCAGTACTTC,CASSTTTGVGETQYF,TRBD1,NA,TRBJ2-5,TRBV5-1
TGTGCCAGCAGCTTAAGTTGGGAGGAGACCCAGTACTTC,CASSLSWEETQYF,NA,NA,TRBJ2-5,TRBV11-2
TGTGCCAGCAGCTGGGGACAGGGTAACTATGGCTACACCTTC,CASSWGQGNYGYTF,TRBD1,NA,TRBJ1-2,TRBV5-6
TGTGCCAGCAGAACACCGGGCGTGGGGGAGCTGTTTTTT,CASRTPGVGELFF,NA,NA,TRBJ2-2,TRBV6-5
TGTGCCAGCAGTCTCAGGGGGAATGAGCAGTTCTTC,CASSLRGNEQFF,TRBD1,many,TRBJ2-1,TRBV25-1
TGTGCCAGCAGCCCCATCGGGGACAGGGGGTCCCTTGGGGCCCAGTACTTC,CASSPIGDRGSLGAQYF,TRBD1,NA,TRBJ2-5,TRBV13
TGTGCCTGGAGTCTAACCCTTAGCGGGAGTGTTTGGGGCAATGAGCAGTTCTTC,CAWSLTLSGSVWGNEQFF,TRBD2,NA,TRBJ2-1,TRBV30
TGTGCCAGCAGTCTCAGGGGACTAGCCAAAAACATTCAGTACTTC,CASSLRGLAKNIQYF,NA,NA,TRBJ2-4,TRBV5-4
TGTGCCAGCTCACCAAAGGAGGACTATGGCTACACCTTC,CASSPKEDYGYTF,NA,few,TRBJ1-2,TRBV18
TGTGCCAGCAGCCGAGGGGGCAGGATGGGACAGCCCCAGCATTTT,CASSRGGRMGQPQHF,NA,NA,TRBJ1-5,TRBV21-1
TGTGCCTGGAGTACGACTAGCGGGAGCAATGAGCAGTTCTTC,CAWSTTSGSNEQFF,TRBD2,NA,TRBJ2-1,TRBV30
TGTGCCAGCAGCGTGAGGACAGGGTACAATGAGCAGTTCTTC,CASSVRTGYNEQFF,TRBD1,many,TRBJ2-1,TRBV9
TGTGCCAGCAGCTTAGCTGGACTACGCACAGATACGCAGTATTTT,CASSLAGLRTDTQYF,NA,NA,TRBJ2-3,TRBV11-3
TGTGCCTGGTCCCTTTCTGGAAACACCATATATTTT,CAWSLSGNTIYF,NA,NA,TRBJ1-3,TRBV30
TGTGCCTGGAGCAATTCTGTGGAGATCTCGTTCTTC,CAWSNSVEISFF,NA,NA,TRBJ2-1,TRBV30
TGTGCCAGCAGCACACCCCCGGGACAAATTTTT,CASSTPPGQIF,NA,NA,TRBJ1-3,TRBV28
TGTGCCAGCAGTGATTTCGGGCGTGAGCAGTTCTTC,CASSDFGREQFF,NA,NA,TRBJ2-1,TRBV2
TGTGCCAGCAGCTTAGGAGGATTAGGGGAAAAACTGTTTTTT,CASSLGGLGEKLFF,NA,few,TRBJ1-4,TRBV7-2
TGTGCCAGCAGCTCCCGGGACAGGCCCTTTAACTTC,CASSSRDRPFNF,TRBD1,few,TRBJ2-7,TRBV7-2
TGTGCCAGCAGATTGTTTCGGGCTGAAGCTTTCTTT,CASRLFRAEAFF,NA,NA,TRBJ1-1,TRBV28
TGTGCCAGCAGCGAGAGGGGGTCTGGAAACACCATATATTTT,CASSERGSGNTIYF,NA,few,TRBJ1-3,TRBV9
TGCAGCGTTGAGAGGTGGGAGGGATCGGCCGATACGCAGTATTTT,CSVERWEGSADTQYF,TRBD2,NA,TRBJ2-3,TRBV29-1
TGTGCCAGCAGCCGCCTACTGACGCCGAGAGGGACCGGGGAGCTGTTTTTT,CASSRLLTPRGTGELFF,NA,NA,TRBJ2-2,TRBV7-9
TGTGCCAGCAGCGTCGGGACTAGCGGGGGCCCCCGCACAGATACGCAGTATTTT,CASSVGTSGGPRTDTQYF,TRBD2,few,TRBJ2-3,TRBV9
TGTGCCAGCAGCCCGAGGACCGGGTGGGAGACCCAGTACTTC,CASSPRTGWETQYF,NA,few,TRBJ2-5,TRBV13
TGTGCCAGCAGTTCTTTGGACGAGCAGTACTTC,CASSSLDEQYF,NA,NA,TRBJ2-7,TRBV6-5
TGTGCCAGCAGTCTTCCTAGCGGCACCGGGGAGCTGTTTTTT,CASSLPSGTGELFF,TRBD2,few,TRBJ2-2,TRBV6-5
TGTGCCAGCATGAGTCCCAGCGGGGCCCGCGTCGAGCAGTTCTTC,CASMSPSGARVEQFF,TRBD2,NA,TRBJ2-1,TRBV9
TGTGCCAGCTCACCCCTTGGCAGGGGTACGGGCTACGAGCAGTACTTC,CASSPLGRGTGYEQYF,NA,few,TRBJ2-7,TRBV18
TGCAGCGTTGAACTTGGACAGATGAACACTGAAGCTTTCTTT,CSVELGQMNTEAFF,NA,few,TRBJ1-1,TRBV29-1
TGTGCCAGCAGCGTCTCGGGACAGTCTGCGGCCCAGCATTTT,CASSVSGQSAAQHF,TRBD1,few,TRBJ1-5,TRBV7-9
TGTGCCAGCAGTGGGGGACAGGGGTCTGGCGGGGAGCTGTTTTTT,CASSGGQGSGGELFF,TRBD1,few,TRBJ2-2,TRBV25-1
TGTGCCAGCAGTCCCTCAGGGGCCGGAAACATTCAGTACTTC,CASSPSGAGNIQYF,NA,NA,TRBJ2-4,TRBV6-5
TGTGCCAGCACCATAAGGGGACAAGCGAACACTGAAGCTTTCTTT,CASTIRGQANTEAFF,NA,NA,TRBJ1-1,TRBV7-2
TGCAGCGTTAGTGTCGAGGGGGCGAACACTGAAGCTTTCTTT,CSVSVEGANTEAFF,TRBD1,few,TRBJ1-1,TRBV29-1
TGTGCCAGCAGCGCCCAACAGGGAAGTGGTTACGAGCAGTACTTC,CASSAQQGSGYEQYF,NA,NA,TRBJ2-7,TRBV9